The T cell receptor beta chain described here comes from a study of T-cell reconstitution after alpha-beta-depleted transplantation in children. Study-wide results and limits: One year after transplant, T-cell counts and diversity came mostly from newly produced T cells. Expanded graft clones, several hundred of them, were reportedly the source of alpha-beta T cells about two months after transplant.

This clonotype was recorded at least ten times. Its antigen is currently unknown. The CDR3 contains 14 residues. Germline assignment: CDR1 SGHNT and CDR2 YENEEA. Trimming at V came to 5 bases and at J to 6 bases, leaving 6 bases not matched to a gene. TCRbeta library construction was performed incorporating unique molecular identifiers. TCRdb re-called the PCR reads through MiXCR, storing one row per CDR3 protein. This sample has about 300,000 distinct CDR3 sequences, with around a tenth found just once. Specimen: PBMCs, collected before TCRalphabeta/CD19-depleted stem cell transplant. The clonotype was recovered from a boy in the first two years of life with acute myeloid leukemia, due to receive a stem cell transplant. The V and J genes are TRBV11-3 and TRBJ2-1, with 8 nucleotides matching TRBD1. The CDR3 protein is CASSRTGRINEQFF. The CDR3 nucleotides read TGTGCCAGCAGCCGGACAGGGCGAATCAATGAGCAGTTCTTC.